These T cell receptor beta chains were read from a single sample in a study of PD-1 blockade in classical Hodgkin lymphoma. Produced via immunoSEQ multiplex PCR; TCRdb's table is partial and in-frame only. The profile shows 35,000 to 50,000 clones, roughly 80% of them singletons. The sample here was peripheral blood mononuclear cells (PBMCs), taken at baseline. The receptors were gathered from a human donor with classical Hodgkin lymphoma. CDR3s include the opening cysteine and the closing phenylalanine or tryptophan.

J: TRBJ2-1; V: TRBV10-3; CDR3: CAISVDRGRTSGSAWANEQFF
J: TRBJ1-1; V: TRBV5-1; CDR3: CASSTGTGVTTEAFF
J: TRBJ2-1; V: TRBV7-3; CDR3: CASSRDGTSGKNEQFF
J: TRBJ2-7; V: TRBV11-2; CDR3: CASSPVTGRFYEQYF
J: TRBJ2-1; V: TRBV7-2; CDR3: CASSRKRLAGSNEQFF
J: TRBJ2-7; V: TRBV11-2; CDR3: CASSARRDRSYEQYF
J: TRBJ2-7; V: TRBV15; CDR3: CATSLVVGIGLAGYEQYF
J: TRBJ1-5; V: TRBV5-6; CDR3: CASSRVNQPQHF
J: TRBJ2-7; V: TRBV5-1; CDR3: CASRDMGNYEQYF
J: TRBJ2-1; V: TRBV7-6; CDR3: CASSSPGLAVYNEQFF
J: TRBJ1-1; V: TRBV4-1; CDR3: CASSLRTGTANTEAFF
J: TRBJ1-4; V: TRBV29-1; CDR3: CSAKGGNEKLFF
J: TRBJ2-7; V: TRBV30; CDR3: CGGASGTYEQYF
J: TRBJ2-5; V: TRBV28; CDR3: CASRTSGETQYF
J: TRBJ2-3; V: TRBV4-1; CDR3: CASSQGRAGASTDTQYF
J: TRBJ2-7; V: TRBV11-1; CDR3: CASSFRGAGQAYEQYF
J: TRBJ2-5; V: TRBV7-9; CDR3: CASSLYPAETQYF
J: TRBJ2-1; V: TRBV5-1; CDR3: CASSLALAYNEQFF
J: TRBJ1-6; V: TRBV2; CDR3: CASSNPRGEEGSPLHF
J: TRBJ2-7; V: TRBV6-6; CDR3: CASRVGTATYEQYF
J: TRBJ1-2; V: TRBV4-3; CDR3: CASSQDWGRNYGYTF
J: TRBJ1-3; V: TRBV7-8; CDR3: CASTAIGNTIYF
J: TRBJ2-2; V: TRBV7-2; CDR3: CASSRGRAGELFF
J: TRBJ1-1; V: TRBV7-9; CDR3: CASSPLTEAFF
J: TRBJ2-7; V: TRBV7-9; CDR3: CASHTSSYEQYF
J: TRBJ2-7; V: TRBV7-2; CDR3: CASSLNRAGYEQYF
J: TRBJ2-2; V: TRBV6-5; CDR3: CASSPGTLNTGELFF
J: TRBJ2-5; V: TRBV7-2; CDR3: CASSPTSGGETQYF
J: TRBJ2-1; V: TRBV6-6; CDR3: CASSSTSGQLNEQFF
J: TRBJ2-3; V: TRBV4-1; CDR3: CASSLRNTDTQYF
J: TRBJ2-1; V: TRBV7-3; CDR3: CASSPGGSGLHEQFF
J: TRBJ2-7; V: TRBV19; CDR3: CASSISPVYEQYF
J: TRBJ2-3; V: TRBV27; CDR3: CASSLRGNGDTQYF
J: TRBJ2-7; V: TRBV5-5; CDR3: CASSLEQATSYEQYF
J: TRBJ1-2; V: TRBV6-6; CDR3: CASSYSSGRSGYTF
J: TRBJ1-1; V: TRBV7-2; CDR3: CASSLRGTGVTEAFF
J: TRBJ1-2; V: TRBV6-6; CDR3: CASSYSWQNYGYTF
J: TRBJ2-2; V: TRBV11-2; CDR3: CASSSNAIGGGYTGELFF
J: TRBJ1-2; V: TRBV18; CDR3: CASSPREGDGYTF
J: TRBJ2-5; V: TRBV28; CDR3: CASSFSRAMRETQYF
J: TRBJ2-7; V: TRBV29-1; CDR3: CSVAMLGYEQYF
J: TRBJ1-5; V: TRBV6-1; CDR3: CASITWGQSNQPQHF
J: TRBJ1-1; V: TRBV11-2; CDR3: CASSPGRGHGVTEAFF
J: TRBJ2-6; V: TRBV9; CDR3: CASSPFSFAVSGANVLTF
J: TRBJ2-7; V: TRBV10-1; CDR3: CASSESARAEQYF
J: TRBJ2-2; V: TRBV6-1; CDR3: CASSARGTGELFF
J: TRBJ2-7; V: TRBV30; CDR3: CAWSGQDSYEQYF
J: TRBJ2-1; V: TRBV7-6; CDR3: CASSLDLVAGEQFF